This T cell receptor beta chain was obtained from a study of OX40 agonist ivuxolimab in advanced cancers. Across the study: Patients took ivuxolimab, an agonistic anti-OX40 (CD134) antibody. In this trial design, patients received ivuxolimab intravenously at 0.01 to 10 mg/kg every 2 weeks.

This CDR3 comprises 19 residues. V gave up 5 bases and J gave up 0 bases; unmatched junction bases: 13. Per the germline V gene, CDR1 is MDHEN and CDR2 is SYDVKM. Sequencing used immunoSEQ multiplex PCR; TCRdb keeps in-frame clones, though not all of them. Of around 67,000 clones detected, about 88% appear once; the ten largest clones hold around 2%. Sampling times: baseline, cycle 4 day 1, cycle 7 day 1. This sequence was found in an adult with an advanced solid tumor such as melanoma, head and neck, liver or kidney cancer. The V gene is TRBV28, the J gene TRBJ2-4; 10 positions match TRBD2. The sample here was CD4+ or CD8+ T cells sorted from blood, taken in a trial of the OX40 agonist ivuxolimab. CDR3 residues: CASSPSGGAVGIAKNIQYF. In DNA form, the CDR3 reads TGTGCCAGCAGTCCCAGCGGGGGGGCTGTGGGAATAGCCAAAAACATTCAGTACTTC.